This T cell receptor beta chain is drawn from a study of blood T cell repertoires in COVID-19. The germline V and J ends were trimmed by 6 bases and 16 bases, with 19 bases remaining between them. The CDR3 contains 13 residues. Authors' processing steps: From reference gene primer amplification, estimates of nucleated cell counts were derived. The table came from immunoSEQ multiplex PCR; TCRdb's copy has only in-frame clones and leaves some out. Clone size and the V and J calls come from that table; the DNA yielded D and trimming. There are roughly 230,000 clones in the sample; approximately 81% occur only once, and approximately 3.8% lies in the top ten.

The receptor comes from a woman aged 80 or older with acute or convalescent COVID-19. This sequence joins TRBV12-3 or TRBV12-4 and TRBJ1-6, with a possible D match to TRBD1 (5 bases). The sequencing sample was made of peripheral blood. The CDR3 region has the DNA TGTGCCAGCAGCCGTGACAGTCCTTCCTATCTCCACTTT. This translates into CASSRDSPSYLHF.